This TCR beta chain was profiled in a study of shared clonotypes between healthy human individuals (dated by TCRdb to the early 2020s). With regard to the full study: The cohort comprised two women and a few men aged 18 to 49 years. Per donor, three plates each were used for CD4 naive and CD4 memory, two for CD8 naive, and one for CD8 memory. Blood TCR repertoires of five healthy adults were deeply sequenced to estimate repertoire size and the extent of clonotype sharing between individuals. Different laboratories and diverse techniques were used to prepare libraries and sequence TCR repertoires, to increase sequencing depth and limit assay-specific biases. Leukapheresis yielded between about 0.9 and 9.5 billion PBMCs per donor. The study at large found these results: Even with the large sequencing depth, rarefaction of the sorted-subset datasets indicated that sequencing was incomplete. Based on pairwise subsampling, the degree of clonotype sharing among donors was expected to be affected by sequencing depth. The genetic and exposure-history diversity represented was limited by the small number of donors. Estimated clonotype richness was generally larger for naive than for memory subsets. Compared with non-shared clonotypes, clonotypes shared by all four sorted-subset donors had higher generation probabilities. Sharing across four donors was observed for around 4.8% of naive CD4, over 3% of naive CD8, about 2.3% of memory CD4, and about 0.4% of memory CD8 clonotypes. Sampling was restricted to blood, and TCR repertoires in tissues likely differ from the TCR repertoires found in blood.

TCR CDR3 regions were amplified from genomic DNA by multiplex PCR using the deep immunoSEQ assay. Extracted genomic DNA from each cell subset was distributed evenly across all wells of several immunoSEQ 96-well plates, and each plate was treated as a replicate. For sorted subsets, around 200 ng genomic DNA, equal to tens of thousands of T cell genomes, was loaded into each replicate PCR. Purified libraries were measured with a Qubit 3.0 fluorometer, size-checked on a Bioanalyzer 2100, and measured again with the KAPA Library Quantification kit. Each immunoSEQ 96-well plate was sequenced on its own single-read 150-cycle Illumina NextSeq 550 flow cell. The published analysis was carried out like this. Because only junctional sequences without quality scores were contained in the immunoSEQ output, filtering matching that applied to full-length reads could not be performed. Sequences were annotated with PyIR, a Python wrapper for IgBLAST v1.9, and V/J genes and CDR3 were assigned using IMGT germline references. Reads with weak V/J assignments (E-value above 1e-6), missing CDR3, stop codons, out-of-frame junctions, or ambiguous translated residues were removed. V3J clonotypes were defined as sequences sharing an identical inferred V gene, J gene, and CDR3 amino acid sequence. The percentage overlap between two repertoires was calculated by dividing the number of shared unique clonotypes by the size of the smaller repertoire. Repertoire richness was assessed with RTK rarefaction, the Chao1 estimator, and Recon v2.1 estimates of unobserved clonotypes. For all TCRbeta clonotypes obtained by the gDNA method from a few donors, generation probabilities were computed with OLGA. TCRdb took this table from immuneACCESS and kept in-frame rearrangements with V and J called. Such tables lack part of the clones; where checked against another copy, unresolved V genes explain under half of the gap, and the rest is unexplained. Clonal size and the V and J genes are those of that table, whereas D and trimming came from the DNA. This sample gives 800,000 or so clones in total; 90% to 98% of them show up just once. The ten top clones hold less than 0.3% of the sample.

CD8 naive samples consisted of CD45RO-negative cells that were positively selected for CCR7, yielding a CD45RA+CCR7+ population without TemRA cells. The donors were healthy, HIV-negative adults who had no recently reported acute infections or vaccinations. Every donor was a Caucasian adult living in Nashville, Tennessee, USA. After blood collection by leukapheresis, PBMCs were isolated using Ficoll-Histopaque density gradient centrifugation and then cryopreserved in the vapor phase of liquid nitrogen. Analytical flow cytometry was used to check the purity and quantity of every magnetically sorted T cell population. Genomic DNA was isolated from each sorted fraction and quantified by UV absorbance on a Nanodrop 2000c. With respect to this clone: The specificity of this receptor is unknown. Base qualities were left out, and no much larger clone turns up one base away.

Deletion took 2 bases off V and 2 bases off J, with a span of 8 bases between the germline ends. The germline V gene (reference sequence) supplies CDR1 SGHKS and CDR2 YYEKEE. From the cysteine through the phenylalanine, the CDR3 covers 13 amino acids. CDR3 DNA only is kept here, 39 bases in frame from base 1. Input material: naive CD8+ T cells sorted from blood. The label giving this sample's cell subset or site can be read as: CD45RA+CCR7+. The V and J segments used are TRBV5-5 and TRBJ2-7; the D gene remains uncertain. The TCR was taken from a man aged 25 to 40 in good health. The DNA sequence is as follows: TGTGCCAGCAGCTTAACCCATACCTACGAGCAGTACTTC. Translated, this is CASSLTHTYEQYF.